The TCR beta chain described here comes from a study of molecular identifiers for immune sequencing clone quantification. Study details: Five portions were made in replicates from RNA of roughly 20,000 or 100,000 naive CD8 cells, and four underwent sequencing.

This clonotype was observed a few times. TCRdb re-called the PCR reads with MiXCR, one entry per CDR3 protein. This sample yields about 510,000 distinct CDR3 sequences, of which around 23% are seen a single time; around 0.8% belongs to the top ten. The V gene's germline CDR1 is SEHNR and CDR2 FQNEAQ (reference sequence). Trimming cost V 11 bases and J 2 bases, with 11 bases left between them. This CDR3 has 12 amino acids. The V call is TRBV7-9, the J call TRBJ2-3, with a possible D match to TRBD2 (6 bases). This clonotype was obtained from a human donor in good health. Some libraries in this study had Jurkat cell RNA spiked in. What was sequenced was naive CD8+ T cells from blood, with Jurkat cell RNA spiked in. Stated subset: FACS-sorted CD8+CD4-CCR7+CD45RA+ naive T cells. The CDR3, as DNA: TGTGCCTGGGGGGACTTCACAGATACGCAGTATTTT. Amino acid sequence: CAWGDFTDTQYF.